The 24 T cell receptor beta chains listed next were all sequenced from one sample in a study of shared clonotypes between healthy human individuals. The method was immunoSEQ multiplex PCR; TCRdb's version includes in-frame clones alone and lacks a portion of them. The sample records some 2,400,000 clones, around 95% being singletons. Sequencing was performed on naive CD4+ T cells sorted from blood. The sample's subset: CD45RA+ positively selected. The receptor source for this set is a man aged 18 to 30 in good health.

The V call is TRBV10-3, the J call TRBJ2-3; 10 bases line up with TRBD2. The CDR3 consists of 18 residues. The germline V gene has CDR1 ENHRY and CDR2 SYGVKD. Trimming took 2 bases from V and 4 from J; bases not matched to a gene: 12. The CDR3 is CAISEGQREGLGADTQYF. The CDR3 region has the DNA TGTGCCATCAGTGAGGGCCAGCGGGAGGGCCTCGGTGCAGATACGCAGTATTTT.

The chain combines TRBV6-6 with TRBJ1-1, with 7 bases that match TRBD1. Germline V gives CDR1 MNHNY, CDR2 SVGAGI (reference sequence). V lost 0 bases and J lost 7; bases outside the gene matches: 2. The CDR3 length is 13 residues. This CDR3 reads CASSYSGTVEAFF. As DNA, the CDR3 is TGTGCCAGCAGTTACTCCGGGACAGTTGAAGCTTTCTTT.

CDR3 DNA sequence: TGTGCCATCAGCCTGACAGGGGGGTCAAGCGGGGAGCTGTTTTTT. Amino acids: CAISLTGGSSGELFF. The rearrangement links TRBV10-3 to TRBJ2-2; TRBD1 matches 9 bases. Germline V gene sequence: CDR1 ENHRY, CDR2 SYGVKD. This CDR3 contains 15 residues. J lost 7 bases, V lost 6 bases, and 9 bases had no gene match.

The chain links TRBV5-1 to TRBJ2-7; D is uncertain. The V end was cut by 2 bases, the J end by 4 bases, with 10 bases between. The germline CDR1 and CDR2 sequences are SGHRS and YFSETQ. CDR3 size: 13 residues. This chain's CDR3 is CASSFDSLYEQYF. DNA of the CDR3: TGCGCCAGCAGCTTCGACTCTCTTTACGAGCAGTACTTC.

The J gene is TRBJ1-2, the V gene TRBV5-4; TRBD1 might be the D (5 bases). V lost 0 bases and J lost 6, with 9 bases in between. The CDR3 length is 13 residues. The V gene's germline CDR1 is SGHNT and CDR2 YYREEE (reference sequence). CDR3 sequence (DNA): TGTGCCAGCAGCTTGGTACAGACAGATGGCTACACCTTC. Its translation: CASSLVQTDGYTF.

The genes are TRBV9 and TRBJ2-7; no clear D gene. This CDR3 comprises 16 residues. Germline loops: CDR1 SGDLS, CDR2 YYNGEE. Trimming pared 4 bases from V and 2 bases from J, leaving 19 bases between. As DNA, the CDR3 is TGTGCCAGCAGCCCCCCTTCCGGTACCGCCACCTACGAGCAGTACTTC. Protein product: CASSPPSGTATYEQYF.

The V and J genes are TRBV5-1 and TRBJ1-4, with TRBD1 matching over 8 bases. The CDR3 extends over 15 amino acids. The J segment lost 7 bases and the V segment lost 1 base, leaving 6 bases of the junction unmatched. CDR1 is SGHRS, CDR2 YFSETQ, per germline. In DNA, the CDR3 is TGCGCCAGCAGCTTGTTTGAGACAGGGGTTGAAAAACTGTTTTTT. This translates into CASSLFETGVEKLFF.

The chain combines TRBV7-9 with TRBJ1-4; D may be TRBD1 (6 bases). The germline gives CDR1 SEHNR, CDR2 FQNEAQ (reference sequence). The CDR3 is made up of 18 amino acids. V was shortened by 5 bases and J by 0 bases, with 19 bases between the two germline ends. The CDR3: CASSRLVDRLATNEKLFF. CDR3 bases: TGTGCCAGCAGCCGCCTCGTGGACAGACTAGCAACTAATGAAAAACTGTTTTTT.

For the CDR3, the DNA is TGTGCCAGCAGCTTAGAACTTACAGGTCTTCATGGCTACACCTTC. It codes for CASSLELTGLHGYTF. The chain links TRBV7-8 to TRBJ1-2, with a tentative D call TRBD1 (5 bases). V was trimmed by 1 base and J by 6 bases, leaving 15 bases between them. This CDR3 has 15 residues. CDR1 and CDR2 from the germline V gene are SGHVS and FQNEAQ.

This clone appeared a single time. For the CDR3, the DNA is TGTGCCAGCAGTGAATGGGCTAGCATCAGCTACGAGCAGTACTTC. It translates to CASSEWASISYEQYF. V and J are TRBV2 and TRBJ2-7; maybe TRBD2 (5 bases). Trimming shortened V by 2 bases and J by 3 bases, and 14 bases separated the two germline ends. The CDR3 loop spans 15 amino acids. Germline V gives CDR1 SNHLY, CDR2 FYNNEI.

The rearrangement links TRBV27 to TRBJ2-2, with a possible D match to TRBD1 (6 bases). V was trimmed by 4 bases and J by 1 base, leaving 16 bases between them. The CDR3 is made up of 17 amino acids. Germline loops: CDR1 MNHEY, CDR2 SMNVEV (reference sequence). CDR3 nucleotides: TGTGCCAGCAGTTCAGCCACAGGGATGGGGAACACCGGGGAGCTGTTTTTT. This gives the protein CASSSATGMGNTGELFF.

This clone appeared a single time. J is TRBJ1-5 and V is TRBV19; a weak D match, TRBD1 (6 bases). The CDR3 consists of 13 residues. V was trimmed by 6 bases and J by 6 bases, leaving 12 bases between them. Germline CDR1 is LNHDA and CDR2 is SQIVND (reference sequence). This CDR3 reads CASSEQGSQPQHF. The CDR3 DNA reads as TGTGCCAGTAGCGAACAGGGAAGTCAGCCCCAGCATTTT.

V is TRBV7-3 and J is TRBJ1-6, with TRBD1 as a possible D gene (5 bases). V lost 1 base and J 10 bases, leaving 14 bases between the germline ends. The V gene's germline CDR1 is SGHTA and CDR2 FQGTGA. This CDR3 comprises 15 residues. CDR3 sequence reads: CASSLIAGAQSPLHF. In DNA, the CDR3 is TGTGCCAGCAGCTTAATAGCCGGGGCCCAGTCACCCCTCCACTTT.

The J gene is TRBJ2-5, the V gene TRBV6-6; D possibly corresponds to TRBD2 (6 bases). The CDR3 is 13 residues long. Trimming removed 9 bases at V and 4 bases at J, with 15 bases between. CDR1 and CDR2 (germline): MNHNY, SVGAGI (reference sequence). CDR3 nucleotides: TGTGCCAGTAGCAGTCCGGGGGTAGAGACCCAGTACTTC. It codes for CASSSPGVETQYF.

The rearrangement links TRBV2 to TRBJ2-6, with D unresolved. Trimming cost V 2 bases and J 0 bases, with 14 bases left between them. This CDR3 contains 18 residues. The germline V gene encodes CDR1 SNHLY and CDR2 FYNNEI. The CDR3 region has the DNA TGTGCCAGCAGTGAAAGGGTAGGGATTGGCTCTGGGGCCAACGTCCTGACTTTC. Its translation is CASSERVGIGSGANVLTF.

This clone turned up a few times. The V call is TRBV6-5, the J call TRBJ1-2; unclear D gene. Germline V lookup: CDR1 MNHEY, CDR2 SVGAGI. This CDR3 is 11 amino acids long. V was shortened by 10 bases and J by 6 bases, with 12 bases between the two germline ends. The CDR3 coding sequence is TGTGCCACTAAGAGAGGGAATGGCTACACCTTC. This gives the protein CATKRGNGYTF.

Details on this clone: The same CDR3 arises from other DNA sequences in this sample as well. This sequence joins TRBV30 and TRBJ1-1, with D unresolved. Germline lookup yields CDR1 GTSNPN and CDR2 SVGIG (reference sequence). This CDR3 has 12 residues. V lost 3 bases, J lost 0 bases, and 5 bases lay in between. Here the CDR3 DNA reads TGTGCCTGGAGGGGGTTGAACACTGAAGCTTTCTTT. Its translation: CAWRGLNTEAFF.

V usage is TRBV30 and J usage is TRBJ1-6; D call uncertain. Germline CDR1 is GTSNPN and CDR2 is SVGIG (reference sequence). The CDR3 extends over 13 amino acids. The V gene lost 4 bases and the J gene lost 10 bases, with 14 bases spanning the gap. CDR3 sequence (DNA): TGTGCCTGGACCCCGGGAGAGGTCTCACCCCTCCACTTT. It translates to CAWTPGEVSPLHF.

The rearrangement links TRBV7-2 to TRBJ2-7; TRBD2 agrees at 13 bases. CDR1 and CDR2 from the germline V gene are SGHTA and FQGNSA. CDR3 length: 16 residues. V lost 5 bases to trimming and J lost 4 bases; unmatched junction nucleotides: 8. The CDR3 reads CASSPTSGRGGYEQYF. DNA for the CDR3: TGTGCCAGCAGCCCCACTAGCGGGAGGGGAGGTTACGAGCAGTACTTC.

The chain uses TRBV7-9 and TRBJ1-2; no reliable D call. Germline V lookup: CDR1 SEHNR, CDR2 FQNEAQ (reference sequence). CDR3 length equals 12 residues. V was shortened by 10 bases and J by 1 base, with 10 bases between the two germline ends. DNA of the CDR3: TGTGCCATCTTTAGGGTTAACTATGGCTACACCTTC. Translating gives CAIFRVNYGYTF. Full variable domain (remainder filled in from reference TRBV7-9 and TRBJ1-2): DTGVSQNPRHKITKRGQNVTFRCDPISEHNRLYWYRQTLGQGPEFLTYFQNEAQLEKSRLLSDRFSAERPKGSFSTLEIQRTEQGDSAMYLCAIFRVNYGYTFGSGTRLTVV.

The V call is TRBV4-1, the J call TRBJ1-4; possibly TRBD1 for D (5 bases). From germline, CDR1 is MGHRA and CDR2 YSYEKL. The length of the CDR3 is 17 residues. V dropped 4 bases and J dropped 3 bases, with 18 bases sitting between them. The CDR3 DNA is TGCGCCAGCAGCCCCGAAGGGGCCGCTGCACCTAATGAAAAACTGTTTTTT. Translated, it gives CASSPEGAAAPNEKLFF.

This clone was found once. CDR3 amino acids: CASSQTGGDGTGELFF. The CDR3 DNA follows: TGTGCCAGCAGTCAGACAGGGGGCGATGGCACCGGGGAGCTGTTTTTT. The chain couples TRBV6-6 to TRBJ2-2, with 10 bases identical to TRBD1. CDR1 is MNHNY, CDR2 SVGAGI, per germline (reference sequence). The V gene end was trimmed by 5 bases and the J gene end by 4 bases; junction bases not matched to a gene: 7. This CDR3 spans 16 amino acids.

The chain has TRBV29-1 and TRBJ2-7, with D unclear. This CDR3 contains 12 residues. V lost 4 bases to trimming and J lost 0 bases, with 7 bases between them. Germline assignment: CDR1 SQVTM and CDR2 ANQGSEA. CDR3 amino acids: CSVGGTSYEQYF. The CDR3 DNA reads TGCAGCGTTGGCGGCACCTCCTACGAGCAGTACTTC.

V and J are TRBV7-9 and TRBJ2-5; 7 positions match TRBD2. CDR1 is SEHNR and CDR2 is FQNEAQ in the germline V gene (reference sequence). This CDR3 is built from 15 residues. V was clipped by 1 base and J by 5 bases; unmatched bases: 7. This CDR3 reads CASSLGRGGFETQYF. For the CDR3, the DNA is TGTGCCAGCAGCTTAGGACGCGGGGGTTTTGAGACCCAGTACTTC.